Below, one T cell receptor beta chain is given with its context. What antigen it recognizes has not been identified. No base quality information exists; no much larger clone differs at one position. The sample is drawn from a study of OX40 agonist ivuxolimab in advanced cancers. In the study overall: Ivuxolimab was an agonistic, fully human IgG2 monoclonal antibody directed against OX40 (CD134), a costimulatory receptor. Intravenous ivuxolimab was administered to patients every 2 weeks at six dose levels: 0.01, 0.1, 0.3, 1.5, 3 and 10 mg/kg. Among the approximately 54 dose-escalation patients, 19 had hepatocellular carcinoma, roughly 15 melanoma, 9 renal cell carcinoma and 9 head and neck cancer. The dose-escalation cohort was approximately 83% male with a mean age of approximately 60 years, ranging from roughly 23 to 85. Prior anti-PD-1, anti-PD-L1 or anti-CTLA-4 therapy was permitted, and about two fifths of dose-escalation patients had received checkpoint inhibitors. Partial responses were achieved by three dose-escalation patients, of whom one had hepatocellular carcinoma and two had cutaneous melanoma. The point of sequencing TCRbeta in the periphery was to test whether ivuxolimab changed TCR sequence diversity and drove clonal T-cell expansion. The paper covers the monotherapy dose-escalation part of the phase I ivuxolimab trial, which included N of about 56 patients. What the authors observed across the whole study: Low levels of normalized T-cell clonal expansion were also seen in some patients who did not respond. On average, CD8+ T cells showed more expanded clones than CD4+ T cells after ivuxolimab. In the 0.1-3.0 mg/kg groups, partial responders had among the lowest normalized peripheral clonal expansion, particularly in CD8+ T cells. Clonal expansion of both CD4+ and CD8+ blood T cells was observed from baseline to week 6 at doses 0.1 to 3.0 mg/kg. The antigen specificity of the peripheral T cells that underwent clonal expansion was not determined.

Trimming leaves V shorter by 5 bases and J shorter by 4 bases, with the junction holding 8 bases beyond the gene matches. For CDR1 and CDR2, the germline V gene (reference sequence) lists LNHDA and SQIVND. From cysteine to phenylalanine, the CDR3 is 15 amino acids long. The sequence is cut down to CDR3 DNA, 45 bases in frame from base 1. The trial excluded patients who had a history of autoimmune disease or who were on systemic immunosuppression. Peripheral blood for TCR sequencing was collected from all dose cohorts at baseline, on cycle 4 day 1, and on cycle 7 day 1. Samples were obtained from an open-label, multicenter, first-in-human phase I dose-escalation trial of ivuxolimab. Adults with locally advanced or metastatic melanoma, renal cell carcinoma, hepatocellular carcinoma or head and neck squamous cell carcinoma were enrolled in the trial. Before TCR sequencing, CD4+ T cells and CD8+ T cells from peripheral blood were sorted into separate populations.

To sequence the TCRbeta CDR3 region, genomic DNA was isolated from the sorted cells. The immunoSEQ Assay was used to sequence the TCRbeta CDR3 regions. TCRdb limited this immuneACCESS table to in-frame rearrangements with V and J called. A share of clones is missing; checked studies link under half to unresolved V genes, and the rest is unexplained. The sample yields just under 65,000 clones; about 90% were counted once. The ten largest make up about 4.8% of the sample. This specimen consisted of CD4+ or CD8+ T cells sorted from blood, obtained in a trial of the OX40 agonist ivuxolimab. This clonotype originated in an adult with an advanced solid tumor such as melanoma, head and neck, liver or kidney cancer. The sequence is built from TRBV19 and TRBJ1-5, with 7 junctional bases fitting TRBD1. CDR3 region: CASSSGTVPNQPQHF. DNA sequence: TGTGCCAGTAGTTCGGGGACAGTACCAAATCAGCCCCAGCATTTT.